This T cell receptor beta chain was recovered during a study of T cell responses to AZD1222 COVID-19 vaccine. Findings and limits, study-wide: The donors showed a predominance of white British ancestry and of females, with possible underestimation of clonal diversity.

Only in-frame clones appear in the TCRdb table, and some are missing; sequencing was by immunoSEQ multiplex PCR. The sample has approximately 44,000 clones, over 70% seen once. Trimming took 2 bases from V and 0 from J, leaving 8 bases between them. CDR1 and CDR2 (germline): KGHSH, LQKENI. The CDR3 length is 16 residues. This clone was found once. The target antigen is unknown. This chain links TRBV18 with TRBJ2-6; D perhaps matches TRBD2 (5 bases). This TCR derives from an adult in good health. This material consisted of peripheral blood, taken on day 0 of AZD1222 vaccination. The CDR3 DNA reads as TGTGCCAGCTCACCAAAGAGGGCCTCTGGGGCCAACGTCCTGACTTTC. Amino acids: CASSPKRASGANVLTF.